This TCR beta chain was sequenced during a study of control samples from healthy donors and cancer patients. Clones were read by immunoSEQ multiplex PCR, and TCRdb kept only the in-frame ones, dropping some. Of some 130,000 clones listed, approximately 90% were seen once; the top ten hold roughly 8.6%. This CDR3 contains 15 residues. The clonotype originates from a man aged 18 to 30 in good health. Sequencing was done on a sample of blood. The V gene is TRBV21-1, the J gene TRBJ1-2; TRBD1 reflects the table's D call only, with no check against the DNA. TRBV21-1 is shown as a pseudogene. The CDR3 reads CASSKDELTGSGYTF. CDR3 nucleotides: TGTGCCAGCAGCAAAGATGAGTTGACAGGGTCTGGCTACACCTTC.